Below, one T cell receptor beta chain is given with its context. The data were taken from a study of T-cell reconstitution after alpha-beta-depleted transplantation in children. After removal of 7 bases from V and 5 bases from J, the junction contained 7 bases not matched to a gene. The germline gives CDR1 SQVTM, CDR2 ANQGSEA. There are 15 residues in the CDR3. The library targeted TCRbeta and was prepared with unique molecular identifiers. MiXCR was run by TCRdb on the PCR reads, yielding one entry per CDR3 protein. Of hundreds of thousands of distinct CDR3 sequences in the sample, approximately 30% were seen once.

V and J are TRBV29-1 and TRBJ2-1; 14 bases align to TRBD2. This receptor was obtained from a human donor who donated a stem cell graft to a child with aplastic anemia. The source material was PBMCs from the stem cell graft donor, sampled from the stem cell graft. The CDR3 nucleotides read TGCAGCGCCCAGGGACTAGCGGGAGTAAACAATGAGCAGTTCTTC. Amino acid sequence: CSAQGLAGVNNEQFF.